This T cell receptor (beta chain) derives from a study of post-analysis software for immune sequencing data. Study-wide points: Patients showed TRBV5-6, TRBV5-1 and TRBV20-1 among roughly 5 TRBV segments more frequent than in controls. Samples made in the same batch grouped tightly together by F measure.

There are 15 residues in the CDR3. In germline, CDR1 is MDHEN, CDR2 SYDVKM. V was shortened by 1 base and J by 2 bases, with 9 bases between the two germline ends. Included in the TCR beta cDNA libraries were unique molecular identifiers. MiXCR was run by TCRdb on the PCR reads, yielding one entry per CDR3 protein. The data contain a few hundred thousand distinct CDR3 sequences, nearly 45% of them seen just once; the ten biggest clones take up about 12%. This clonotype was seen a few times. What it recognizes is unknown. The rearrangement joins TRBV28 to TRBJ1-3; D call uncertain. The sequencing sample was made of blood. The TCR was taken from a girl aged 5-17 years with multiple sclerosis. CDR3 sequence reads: CASSLSSSTGNTIYF. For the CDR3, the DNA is TGTGCCAGCAGTTTATCGTCCAGTACTGGAAACACCATATATTTT.